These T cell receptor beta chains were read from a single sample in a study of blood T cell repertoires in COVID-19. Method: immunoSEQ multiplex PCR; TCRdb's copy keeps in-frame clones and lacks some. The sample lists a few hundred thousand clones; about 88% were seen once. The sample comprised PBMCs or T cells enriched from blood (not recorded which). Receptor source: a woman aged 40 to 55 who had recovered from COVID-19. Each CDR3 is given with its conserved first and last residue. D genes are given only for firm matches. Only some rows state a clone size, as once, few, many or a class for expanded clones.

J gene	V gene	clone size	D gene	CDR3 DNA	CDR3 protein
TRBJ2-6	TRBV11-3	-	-	TGTGCCAGCAGCTTACATCCAGCTAGTGGGGCCAACGTCCTGACTTTC	CASSLHPASGANVLTF
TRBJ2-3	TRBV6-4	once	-	TGTGCCAGCAGTGACTCGACTTACACAGATACGCAGTATTTT	CASSDSTYTDTQYF
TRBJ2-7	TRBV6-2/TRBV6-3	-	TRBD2	TGTGCCAGCAGTTACAGTTGGTCTGTTGGGACTAGCGGGAGGGTCTACGAGCAGTACTTC	CASSYSWSVGTSGRVYEQYF
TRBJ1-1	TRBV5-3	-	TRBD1	TGTGCCAGAAGCCCCCCGGGACAGGGGATTGAAAGGGACACTGAAGCTTTCTTT	CARSPPGQGIERDTEAFF
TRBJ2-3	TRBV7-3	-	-	TGTGCCAGCAGCCCACTTGGGCGACCGAAAGATACGCAGTATTTT	CASSPLGRPKDTQYF
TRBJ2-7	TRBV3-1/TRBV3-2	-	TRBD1	TGTGCCAGCAGCCAAGTGGACAGGGTGGCCTACGAGCAGTACTTC	CASSQVDRVAYEQYF
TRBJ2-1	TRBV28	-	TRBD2	TGTGCCAGCAGTCAAGGACTAGCGGACGTTAATGAGCAGTTCTTC	CASSQGLADVNEQFF
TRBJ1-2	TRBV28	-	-	TGTGCCAGCAGCCTCCCGTATGGCTACACCTTC	CASSLPYGYTF
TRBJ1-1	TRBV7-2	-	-	TGTGCCAGCAGCCAGAACACTGAAGCTTTCTTT	CASSQNTEAFF
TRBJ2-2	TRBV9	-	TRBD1	TGTGCCAGCAGCGTCGGACAGGGGACCGGGGAGCTGTTTTTT	CASSVGQGTGELFF
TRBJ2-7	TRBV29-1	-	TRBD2	TGCAGCGTTGCCCTAGCGGGAGGTAATACCTACGAGCAGTACTTC	CSVALAGGNTYEQYF
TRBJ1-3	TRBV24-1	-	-	TGTGCCACCAGTGATTCGGACACACCCTCTGGAAACACCATATATTTT	CATSDSDTPSGNTIYF
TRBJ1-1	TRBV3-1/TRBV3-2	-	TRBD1	TGTGCCAGCAGCCAAACACTCGGGACAGGGTTTTTAGGGGACACTGAAGCTTTCTTT	CASSQTLGTGFLGDTEAFF
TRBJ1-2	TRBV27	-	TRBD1	TGTGCCAGCAGCCCCACAGGGGGCCTTGGCTACACCTTC	CASSPTGGLGYTF
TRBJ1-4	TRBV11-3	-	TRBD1	TGTGCCAGCAGCATATACCCCCCGGGACAGGGCTCCAACAGGAATGAAAAACTGTTTTTT	CASSIYPPGQGSNRNEKLFF
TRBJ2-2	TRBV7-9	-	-	TGTGCCAGCAGCTTAGGCCCCCTCCCGACAGCGAACACCGGGGAGCTGTTTTTT	CASSLGPLPTANTGELFF
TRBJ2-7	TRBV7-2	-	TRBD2	TGTGCCAGCAGCCCCACCGGACTAGCGGGAGCGTACGAGCAGTACTTC	CASSPTGLAGAYEQYF
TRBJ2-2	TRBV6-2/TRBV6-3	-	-	TGTGCCAGCAGTTACAGGACTACGAACACCGGGGAGCTGTTTTTT	CASSYRTTNTGELFF
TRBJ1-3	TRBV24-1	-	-	TGTGCCACCAGTGGCGACAGTGGAAACACCATATATTTT	CATSGDSGNTIYF
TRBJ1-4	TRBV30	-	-	TGTGCCCTGAATGAGGTTACAACTAATGAAAAACTGTTTTTT	CALNEVTTNEKLFF
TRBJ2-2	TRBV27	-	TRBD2	TGTGCCAGCAGCTTAGCGGGAGGGGGCACCGGGGAGCTGTTTTTT	CASSLAGGGTGELFF
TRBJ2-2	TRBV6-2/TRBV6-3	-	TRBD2	TGTGCCAGCAGTTACTCGAGTAGCGGGACCGGGGAGCTGTTTTTT	CASSYSSSGTGELFF
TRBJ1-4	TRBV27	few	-	TGTGCCAGCAGTTTATTTGCCCCAGGGGCTAATAATGAAAAACTGTTTTTT	CASSLFAPGANNEKLFF
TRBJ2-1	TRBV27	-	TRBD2	TGTGCCAGCAGTGTGGGACTAGCGGGATTGAATGAGCAGTTCTTC	CASSVGLAGLNEQFF
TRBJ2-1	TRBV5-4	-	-	TGTGCCAGCAGCTTGAGTCTAGCCTCCTACAATGAGCAGTTCTTC	CASSLSLASYNEQFF
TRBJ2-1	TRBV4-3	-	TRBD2	TGCGCCAGCAGCCCGGGACTAGCGATCAATGAGCAGTTCTTC	CASSPGLAINEQFF
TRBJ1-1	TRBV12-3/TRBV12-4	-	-	TGTGCCAGCAGTTTCAATGGGGAGACTGAAGCTTTCTTT	CASSFNGETEAFF
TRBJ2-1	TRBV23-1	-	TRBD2	TGCGCCAGCAGTCAACCGCCGGGACTAGCGGGGGCAGATTGCAATGAGCAGTTCTTC	CASSQPPGLAGADCNEQFF
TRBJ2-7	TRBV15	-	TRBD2	TGTGCCACCAGCAGAAGGACTAGCGGGAGGGGCGAGCAGTACTTC	CATSRRTSGRGEQYF
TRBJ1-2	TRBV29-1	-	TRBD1	TGCAGCTCTCTAGATACCGGGACAGGGGAAGGCTACACCTTC	CSSLDTGTGEGYTF
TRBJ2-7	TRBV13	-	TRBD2	TGTGCCAGCAGCTTCAGCGGGAGGTTCAATGAGCAGTACTTC	CASSFSGRFNEQYF
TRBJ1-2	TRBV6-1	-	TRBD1	TGTGCCAGCAGTGAGGGGACAGCCTACTATGGCTACACCTTC	CASSEGTAYYGYTF
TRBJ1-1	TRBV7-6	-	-	TGTGCCAGCAGCTTAGGTCCGGGAGGCAACACTGAAGCTTTCTTT	CASSLGPGGNTEAFF
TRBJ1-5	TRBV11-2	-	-	TGTGCCAGCAGCCCCGCTCCGGGGTACAATCAGCCCCAGCATTTT	CASSPAPGYNQPQHF
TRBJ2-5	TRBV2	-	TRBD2	TGTGCCAGCAGTTTTATGCGGGGGGCCCAAGAGACCCAGTACTTC	CASSFMRGAQETQYF
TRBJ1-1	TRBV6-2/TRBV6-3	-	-	TGTGCCAGCAGCCCCAGTCGGGGGAACACTGAAGCTTTCTTT	CASSPSRGNTEAFF
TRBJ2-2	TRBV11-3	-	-	TGTGCCAGCAGCTTAGGCCCAGGGGTAAACACCGGGGAGCTGTTTTTT	CASSLGPGVNTGELFF
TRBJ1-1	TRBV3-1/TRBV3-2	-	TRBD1	TGTGCCAGCAGCCAAGGAGAGGGGGCGAGCACTGAAGCTTTCTTT	CASSQGEGASTEAFF
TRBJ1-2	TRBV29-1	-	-	TGCAGCGTTGGAGACAGGAACTATGGCTACACCTTC	CSVGDRNYGYTF
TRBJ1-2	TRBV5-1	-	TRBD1	TGCGCCAGCAGCTTGGTTGCAGGGGGCCCTGGCTACACCTTC	CASSLVAGGPGYTF
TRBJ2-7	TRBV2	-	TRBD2	TGTGCCAGCAAGGAAAGGACTAGCGGGACCTACGAGCAGTACTTC	CASKERTSGTYEQYF
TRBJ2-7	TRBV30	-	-	TGTGCCTGGAGCTGGAGCTCCTACGAGCAGTACTTC	CAWSWSSYEQYF
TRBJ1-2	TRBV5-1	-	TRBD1	TGCGCCAGCAGCTCTCGGGACAGAGCTAACTATGGCTACACCTTC	CASSSRDRANYGYTF
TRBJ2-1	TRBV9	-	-	TGTGCCAGCAGCGTAGGAGTCTACAATGAGCAGTTCTTC	CASSVGVYNEQFF
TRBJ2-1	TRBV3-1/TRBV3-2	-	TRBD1	TGTGCCAGCAGCCAAGGGCAGGGGGCAGAGTATGAGCAGTTCTTC	CASSQGQGAEYEQFF
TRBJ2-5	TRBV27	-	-	TGTGCCAGCAGTTTGAGGACAGAAGAGACCCAGTACTTC	CASSLRTEETQYF
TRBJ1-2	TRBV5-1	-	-	TGCGCCAGCAGCATCCACGGTTTTGATAACTATGGCTACACCTTC	CASSIHGFDNYGYTF
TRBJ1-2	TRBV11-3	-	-	TGTGCCAGCAGTGGAGGGCTTAACTATGGCTACACCTTC	CASSGGLNYGYTF
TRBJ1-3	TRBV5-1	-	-	TGCGCCAGCAGCTTGTTAACTCCTGGAAACACCATATATTTT	CASSLLTPGNTIYF
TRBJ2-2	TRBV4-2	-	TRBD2	TGTGCCAGCAGCCAGGGGGGGGACACCGGGGAGCTGTTTTTT	CASSQGGDTGELFF
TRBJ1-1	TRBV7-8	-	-	TGTGCCAGCAGCTTATGGTCGAGCCAGGGGCTGAACACTGAAGCTTTCTTT	CASSLWSSQGLNTEAFF
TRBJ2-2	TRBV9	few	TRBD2	TGTGCCAGCTCTAGCGGGAGGGCCGGGGAGCTGTTTTTT	CASSSGRAGELFF